Following are 29 T cell receptor beta chains from one sample sequenced in a study of blood T cell repertoires in COVID-19. Here immunoSEQ multiplex PCR was the method, and the copy in TCRdb shows in-frame clones only, minus some. In the table there are some 170,000 clones, roughly four fifths of which are singletons. The specimen sequenced was peripheral blood. The receptors here all came from a woman at least 80 years old with acute or convalescent COVID-19.

V gene TRBV12-3 or TRBV12-4 combines with J gene TRBJ2-7; 9 bases agree with TRBD1. Germline trimming cut 6 bases from V and 4 bases from J; bases unmatched to any gene: 4. The CDR3 length is 13 residues. CDR3 in amino acids: CASSPGQGYEQYF. DNA for the CDR3: TGTGCCAGCAGCCCGGGACAGGGTTACGAGCAGTACTTC.

The chain uses TRBV24-1 and TRBJ2-1; 9 positions match TRBD2. Germline V gene sequence: CDR1 KGHDR, CDR2 SFDVKD. J gave up 6 bases and V 4 bases, and 3 bases lay outside the gene matches. The length of the CDR3 is 14 residues. CDR3 residues: CATSDRGLANEQFF. The CDR3, as DNA: TGTGCCACCAGTGACCGGGGACTAGCCAATGAGCAGTTCTTC.

The chain links TRBV11-2 to TRBJ2-4; D is perhaps TRBD2 (6 bases). This CDR3 spans 13 amino acids. Looked up from germline, CDR1 is SGHAT and CDR2 is FQNNGV. V lost 5 bases and J lost 9, with 14 bases in between. The chain's CDR3 is CASSTSLPSIQYF. As DNA, the CDR3 is TGTGCCAGCAGCACTAGCCTCCCGTCCATTCAGTACTTC.

V gene TRBV7-2 combines with J gene TRBJ2-2, with D maybe TRBD2 (6 bases). This CDR3 is built from 14 residues. In germline, CDR1 is SGHTA, CDR2 FQGNSA. V dropped 0 bases and J dropped 7 bases, with 9 bases sitting between them. CDR3 protein: CASSLALASGELFF. The CDR3 coding sequence is TGTGCCAGCAGCTTAGCGCTAGCGAGCGGGGAGCTGTTTTTT.

The chain combines TRBV7-2 with TRBJ1-4, with D possibly TRBD1 on 5 matching bases. Germline values: CDR1 SGHTA, CDR2 FQGNSA. The V end lost 5 bases, the J end lost 8 bases, and 15 bases lay between the germline ends. The CDR3 has 14 residues. The CDR3, as DNA: TGTGCCAGCAGCGATCGCCAGGGAGGCGAAAAACTGTTTTTT. This translates into CASSDRQGGEKLFF.

The CDR3 reads CASSAGVGYGYTF. In DNA, the CDR3 is TGTGCCAGCAGTGCAGGGGTAGGGTATGGCTACACCTTC. The V and J genes are TRBV6-6 and TRBJ1-2; D perhaps matches TRBD1 (6 bases). V gave up 5 bases and J gave up 5 bases, with 12 bases separating them. The CDR3 is 13 amino acids. Germline V gene lookup returns CDR1 MNHNY and CDR2 SVGAGI (reference sequence).

CDR3 protein: CASSLAGRGELFF. For the CDR3, the DNA is TGTGCCAGCAGTCTGGCGGGAAGGGGGGAGCTGTTTTTT. This chain links TRBV12-3 or TRBV12-4 with TRBJ2-2, with D perhaps TRBD2 (6 bases). Trimming took off 5 bases at V and 8 bases at J, with 12 bases between the two ends. The CDR3 runs to 13 residues.

This clone was observed a handful of times. V usage is TRBV5-1 and J usage is TRBJ1-1, with D possibly being TRBD1 (5 bases). The germline CDR1 and CDR2 sequences are SGHRS and YFSETQ. This CDR3 is 15 amino acids long. Trimming removed 0 bases from V and 1 base from J, with 10 bases in between. Written as DNA, the CDR3 is TGCGCCAGCAGCTTGGTCACAGGATGGAACACTGAAGCTTTCTTT. Its protein product is CASSLVTGWNTEAFF.

The chain couples TRBV7-9 to TRBJ2-7; 7 bases match TRBD1. Looked up from germline, CDR1 is SEHNR and CDR2 is FQNEAQ (reference sequence). CDR3 length: 13 residues. J was trimmed by 6 bases and V by 5 bases; bases with no gene match: 7. The CDR3 nucleotides read TGTGCCAGCAGCGCAAGACAGGGTTCCGAGCAGTACTTC. Protein sequence: CASSARQGSEQYF. The whole variable domain, remainder taken from reference TRBV7-9 and TRBJ2-7, is DTGVSQNPRHKITKRGQNVTFRCDPISEHNRLYWYRQTLGQGPEFLTYFQNEAQLEKSRLLSDRFSAERPKGSFSTLEIQRTEQGDSAMYLCASSARQGSEQYFGPGTRLTVT.

In this sample, this clone turned up once. The gene calls are TRBV27 and TRBJ1-5, with 8 bases that match TRBD1. The CDR3 has 13 amino acids. V lost 8 bases and J lost 5; bases outside the gene matches: 5. Germline CDR1 and CDR2: MNHEY and SMNVEV (reference sequence). DNA for the CDR3: TGTGCCAGCGCGGACAGGGAGTATCAGCCCCAGCATTTT. This encodes CASADREYQPQHF.

V gene TRBV27 combines with J gene TRBJ1-5, with unresolved D. Germline V lookup: CDR1 MNHEY, CDR2 SMNVEV (reference sequence). Trimming shortened V by 5 bases and J by 2 bases, and 13 bases separated the two germline ends. This CDR3 has 15 residues. The chain's CDR3 is CASSIIGQGNQPQHF. CDR3 nucleotide sequence: TGTGCCAGCAGTATAATCGGCCAGGGCAATCAGCCCCAGCATTTT.

The V gene is TRBV19, the J gene TRBJ1-1; 9 bases fit TRBD1. CDR3 length equals 14 residues. From germline, CDR1 is LNHDA and CDR2 SQIVND (reference sequence). V shed 5 bases and J 4 bases; nucleotides not matched to a gene: 5. DNA of the CDR3: TGTGCCAGTAGTGTCGACAGGGGGGGCACTGAAGCTTTCTTT. This sequence encodes CASSVDRGGTEAFF.

V is TRBV25-1 and J is TRBJ1-6; 8 nucleotides align to TRBD1. The CDR3 has 15 amino acids. The germline V gene encodes CDR1 MGHDK and CDR2 SYGVNS. V lost 2 bases, J lost 9 bases, and 6 bases stayed unmatched. This chain's CDR3 is CASSERRQGFSPLHF. The CDR3 DNA reads TGTGCCAGCAGTGAAAGGAGACAGGGGTTTTCACCCCTCCACTTT.

This sequence joins TRBV5-6 and TRBJ1-2; 7 nucleotides line up with TRBD1. Germline CDR1 reads SGHDT; CDR2 reads YYEEEE. V lost 4 bases to trimming and J lost 8 bases; unmatched junction nucleotides: 11. The CDR3 covers 14 residues. The CDR3 is CASSMGQSEVGYTF. DNA for the CDR3: TGTGCCAGCAGCATGGGACAGTCCGAGGTCGGCTACACCTTC. Full variable domain (outside the CDR3, taken from reference TRBV5-6 and TRBJ1-2): DAGVTQSPTHLIKTRGQQVTLRCSPKSGHDTVSWYQQALGQGPQFIFQYYEEEERQRGNFPDRFSGHQFPNYSSELNVNALLLGDSALYLCASSMGQSEVGYTFGSGTRLTVV.

V usage is TRBV5-4 and J usage is TRBJ2-3; unclear D gene. This CDR3 contains 14 residues. In germline, CDR1 is SGHNT, CDR2 YYREEE (reference sequence). V lost 0 bases and J 2 bases, leaving 7 bases between the germline ends. CDR3: CASSLDSYTDTQYF. CDR3 nucleotides: TGTGCCAGCAGCTTGGATAGTTACACAGATACGCAGTATTTT.

This sequence joins TRBV5-6 and TRBJ1-2; no firm D call. Looked up from germline, CDR1 is SGHDT and CDR2 is YYEEEE. Trimming removed 4 bases from V and 0 bases from J, with 13 bases in between. The CDR3 sequence is 15 residues long. CDR3 protein: CASSTRGGTNYGYTF. The CDR3 region has the DNA TGTGCCAGCAGCACCCGTGGAGGAACTAACTATGGCTACACCTTC. The whole variable domain, filled in from reference TRBV5-6 and TRBJ1-2, reads DAGVTQSPTHLIKTRGQQVTLRCSPKSGHDTVSWYQQALGQGPQFIFQYYEEEERQRGNFPDRFSGHQFPNYSSELNVNALLLGDSALYLCASSTRGGTNYGYTFGSGTRLTVV.

The chain couples TRBV7-8 to TRBJ1-6; D is uncertain. This CDR3 comprises 18 residues. In germline, CDR1 is SGHVS, CDR2 FQNEAQ. V was pared by 0 bases and J by 0 bases, with 12 bases between. In nucleotides, the CDR3 is TGTGCCAGCAGCTTAGCGATCGTCCGGAGCTCCTATAATTCACCCCTCCACTTT. It encodes CASSLAIVRSSYNSPLHF.

The gene calls are TRBV19 and TRBJ1-2; weak D call: TRBD1 (6 bases). The CDR3 is 13 residues long. Germline CDR1 LNHDA, CDR2 SQIVND (reference sequence). Trimming removed 3 bases from V and 3 bases from J, with 8 bases in between. CDR3 coding DNA: TGTGCCAGTAGTATCCAGGGGTACTATGGCTACACCTTC. This encodes CASSIQGYYGYTF.

The chain combines TRBV14 with TRBJ2-3, with 11 bases matching TRBD2. This CDR3 is built from 15 residues. Per germline, CDR1 SGHDN and CDR2 FVKESK. Trimming took 10 bases from V and 0 from J; bases not matched to a gene: 6. The CDR3 spells CATFLAGGSTDTQYF. The CDR3 DNA sequence: TGTGCCACCTTTCTAGCGGGGGGTAGCACAGATACGCAGTATTTT.

The V gene is TRBV7-2, the J gene TRBJ2-2; TRBD1 agrees at 7 bases. This CDR3 is 14 amino acids long. CDR1 SGHTA and CDR2 FQGNSA come from the germline V gene. V gave up 3 bases and J gave up 6 bases; unmatched junction bases: 4. DNA of the CDR3: TGTGCCAGCAGCTTGGGTCAGGGGGCCGGGGAGCTGTTTTTT. Translated: CASSLGQGAGELFF.

This clone has a handful of counts. The J gene is TRBJ2-5, the V gene TRBV3-1 (or the pseudogene TRBV3-2), with a tentative D call TRBD1 (5 bases). Germline CDR1 is LGHDT and CDR2 is YNNKEL (reference sequence). CDR3 length: 14 residues. Trimming took 0 bases from V and 7 from J, leaving 12 bases between them. In DNA form, the CDR3 reads TGTGCCAGCAGCCAAGATACCAGGGTTGGGACCCAGTACTTC. It encodes CASSQDTRVGTQYF.

This clone was counted once. The chain is built from TRBV6-1 and TRBJ2-3; 7 bases map to TRBD2. J gave up 2 bases and V 4 bases, and 9 bases lay outside the gene matches. The CDR3 runs 16 residues. Germline loops: CDR1 MNHNS, CDR2 SASEGT. In DNA form, the CDR3 reads TGTGCCAGCAGTGCCCGTTGGGCGGGGGTCACAGATACGCAGTATTTT. Its translation is CASSARWAGVTDTQYF.

The J gene is TRBJ2-2, the V gene TRBV9; TRBD2 matches at 9 bases. The CDR3 contains 19 residues. Unmatched junction bases numbered 9, after V lost 0 bases and J lost 0 bases. Per germline, CDR1 SGDLS and CDR2 YYNGEE. The CDR3 sequence: CASSVEDSGGPTNTGELFF. CDR3 nucleotide sequence: TGTGCCAGCAGCGTAGAGGATAGCGGGGGACCCACGAACACCGGGGAGCTGTTTTTT. Complete variable domain (other parts from reference TRBV9 and TRBJ2-2): DSGVTQTPKHLITATGQRVTLRCSPRSGDLSVYWYQQSLDQGLQFLIQYYNGEERAKGNILERFSAQQFPDLHSELNLSSLELGDSALYFCASSVEDSGGPTNTGELFFGEGSRLTVL.

This chain uses TRBV7-2 with TRBJ2-7; D perhaps matches TRBD2 (6 bases). CDR3 length: 15 residues. CDR1 SGHTA and CDR2 FQGNSA come from the germline V gene. V was cut by 3 bases and J by 5 bases, with 17 bases left in between. CDR3 sequence reads: CASSFIISGTDEQYF. The CDR3 DNA reads as TGTGCCAGCAGCTTCATAATATCTGGGACTGACGAGCAGTACTTC.

This CDR3 reads CASSLRGPQNTEAFF. In nucleotides, the CDR3 is TGTGCCAGCAGTTTAAGGGGGCCACAAAACACTGAAGCTTTCTTT. J is TRBJ1-1 and V is TRBV27; the match to TRBD1 covers 7 bases. This CDR3 has 15 residues. Germline CDR1 and CDR2: MNHEY and SMNVEV (reference sequence). The V gene end was trimmed by 2 bases and the J gene end by 2 bases; junction bases not matched to a gene: 5.

V gene TRBV3-1 (or the pseudogene TRBV3-2) combines with J gene TRBJ2-1; 7 bases are a match to TRBD2. V dropped 4 bases and J dropped 6; count of bases not matched to a gene: 9. Germline CDR1 LGHDT, CDR2 YNNKEL (reference sequence). The CDR3 is made up of 15 amino acids. CDR3 in amino acids: CASSLRLAGFNEQFF. CDR3 DNA sequence: TGTGCCAGCAGCCTAAGACTAGCAGGTTTCAATGAGCAGTTCTTC.

The chain has TRBV27 and TRBJ1-5; TRBD1 might be the D (5 bases). From germline, CDR1 is MNHEY and CDR2 SMNVEV (reference sequence). The CDR3 loop spans 14 amino acids. Deletions cut 3 bases from V and 6 bases from J, with 12 bases between. The DNA of the CDR3 is TGTGCCAGCAGTTTGGCGGGGACGGGTCAGCCCCAGCATTTT. It codes for CASSLAGTGQPQHF.

The chain is built from TRBV10-2 and TRBJ2-5, with 7 bases aligning to TRBD2. Germline trimming cut 9 bases from V and 6 bases from J; bases unmatched to any gene: 4. Per germline, CDR1 WSHSY and CDR2 SAAADI. There are 11 residues in the CDR3. The CDR3: CASLTSQTQYF. The CDR3 region has the DNA TGCGCCAGTTTGACTAGCCAGACCCAGTACTTC.

The J gene is TRBJ1-2, the V gene TRBV4-3, with D maybe TRBD1 (6 bases). The CDR3 consists of 14 residues. CDR1 is LGHNA, CDR2 YSLEER, per germline. V was cut by 3 bases and J by 5 bases, with 13 bases left in between. CDR3 sequence: CASSHQDSYYGYTF. The CDR3 DNA reads as TGCGCCAGCAGCCATCAGGACAGTTATTATGGCTACACCTTC.